This TCR beta chain was recorded in a study of OX40 agonist ivuxolimab in advanced cancers. The study's findings and limits: Average numbers of expanded clones were greater in CD8+ T cells than in CD4+.

With regard to this clone: Its antigen is unidentified.

Germline V gene sequence: CDR1 SGHTA, CDR2 FQGTGA. Trimming pared 5 bases from V and 3 bases from J, leaving 17 bases between. The CDR3 covers 15 residues. Repertoires were generated with immunoSEQ multiplex PCR, while TCRdb's copy carries only in-frame clones and drops some. The sample shows 62,000 or so clones, 85% of them seen only once. This clonotype was sampled from an adult with an advanced solid tumor such as melanoma, head and neck, liver or kidney cancer. This chain connects TRBV7-3 to TRBJ2-7, with D maybe TRBD1 (5 bases). The sample here was CD4+ or CD8+ T cells sorted from blood, taken in a trial of the OX40 agonist ivuxolimab. CDR3 in amino acids: CASSLPGRQIYEQYF. Here the CDR3 DNA reads TGTGCCAGCAGCCTCCCCGGTCGACAGATCTACGAGCAGTACTTC.